The clone carrying this T cell receptor beta chain was detected a few times. The antigen remains unidentified. Time point defined: before preoperative PTX-NDP chemotherapy. The data belong to a study of esophageal squamous cell carcinoma under preoperative chemotherapy. On the study more broadly: Both tumor-infiltrating lymphocytes and peripheral blood T cells were profiled. Study findings and constraints: After treatment, tumor-infiltrating lymphocytes apparently came partly from blood T cells.

Each CDR3 protein gets one entry after TCRdb re-called the PCR reads with MiXCR. The data hold 16,000 or so distinct CDR3 sequences, with over 55% observed a single time. Sampling was performed from a patient given preoperative chemotherapy. The source of this sequence is a human donor with esophageal squamous cell carcinoma. The donor label of this sample is uncertain.

CDR3 sequence reads: CASSLLSFSDRGGSGEQFF. The DNA for the CDR3 is TGTGCCAGCAGTCTCCTCTCCTTTTCGGACAGGGGGGGGAGTGGAGAGCAGTTCTTC. The chain links TRBV27 to TRBJ2-5; the match to TRBD1 covers 10 bases. The J call may be faulty, since TRBJ2-1 better matches the DNA end. Germline CDR1 reads MNHEY; CDR2 reads SMNVEV (reference sequence). The CDR3 covers 19 residues.